Below, 25 T cell receptor beta chains from the same sample are listed, as sequenced in a study of cytomegalovirus exposure and HLA in healthy donors. Primers: 60 Vbeta forward and 13 Jbeta reverse. Here immunoSEQ multiplex PCR was the method, and the copy in TCRdb shows in-frame clones only, minus some. The sample has about 150,000 clones; nearly 80% are singletons. The sequenced sample was PBMCs. These receptors were taken from a male donor in good health and CMV-seronegative.

The V gene is TRBV25-1, the J gene TRBJ1-2, with a tentative D call TRBD1 (5 bases). The length of the CDR3 is 14 residues. Germline CDR1 and CDR2: MGHDK and SYGVNS. Between the trimmed V and J ends, which lost 5 bases and 5 bases, there was a span of 15 bases. The CDR3 sequence is CASSSPWGGYGYTF. The CDR3 coding sequence is TGTGCCAGCAGTTCCCCCTGGGGGGGGTATGGCTACACCTTC.

The chain joins TRBV5-4 to TRBJ1-4; D is perhaps TRBD1 (6 bases). In germline, CDR1 is SGHNT, CDR2 YYREEE (reference sequence). V lost 5 bases and J 4 bases, leaving 12 bases between the germline ends. This CDR3 is built from 14 residues. CDR3 sequence (DNA): TGTGCCAGCAGTACAGGGCCAGGTAATGAAAAACTGTTTTTT. Translated: CASSTGPGNEKLFF.

J is TRBJ1-2 and V is TRBV27, with D possibly matching TRBD1 (6 bases). Deletions cut 4 bases from V and 6 bases from J, with 15 bases between. This CDR3 comprises 14 residues. Germline CDR1 and CDR2: MNHEY and SMNVEV (reference sequence). CDR3 in amino acids: CASSSGYRVNGYTF. The CDR3 DNA sequence: TGTGCCAGCAGTTCTGGGTACAGGGTGAATGGCTACACCTTC.

The chain has TRBV14 and TRBJ1-2, with D uncertain. In germline, CDR1 is SGHDN, CDR2 FVKESK. V was shortened by 0 bases and J by 8 bases, with 10 bases between the two germline ends. The CDR3 totals 13 residues. The CDR3 DNA sequence: TGTGCCAGCAGCCAAGAGTACGGTAAAGGCTACACCTTC. This sequence encodes CASSQEYGKGYTF. The whole variable domain, remainder taken from reference TRBV14 and TRBJ1-2, is EAGVTQFPSHSVIEKGQTVTLRCDPISGHDNLYWYRRVMGKEIKFLLHFVKESKQDESGMPNNRFLAERTGGTYSTLKVQPAELEDSGVYFCASSQEYGKGYTFGSGTRLTVV.

The genes are TRBV6-6 and TRBJ2-3; 9 bases line up with TRBD1. The CDR3 spans 15 residues. The germline gives CDR1 MNHNY, CDR2 SVGAGI (reference sequence). The V and J ends lost 7 bases and 3 bases, in that order; junction bases with no gene match: 8. In DNA, the CDR3 is TGTGCCAGCACCCTGGGACAGGGAACGACAGATACGCAGTATTTT. It yields the protein CASTLGQGTTDTQYF.

This clone has only one observation. V usage is TRBV7-8 and J usage is TRBJ1-5, with 9 bases that match TRBD1. The J segment lost 5 bases and the V segment lost 0 bases, leaving 5 bases of the junction unmatched. CDR1 SGHVS and CDR2 FQNEAQ come from the germline V gene. The CDR3 has 16 amino acids. The CDR3 nucleotides read TGTGCCAGCAGCTTAGCCGGACAGGGGTGGGATCAGCCCCAGCATTTT. Encoded protein: CASSLAGQGWDQPQHF.

The chain has TRBV27 and TRBJ2-1; D gene ambiguous. V was cut by 6 bases and J by 4 bases, with 4 bases left in between. CDR1 and CDR2 (germline): MNHEY, SMNVEV (reference sequence). This CDR3 is 11 amino acids long. The CDR3 coding sequence is TGTGCCAGCAGCGTTTACAATGAGCAGTTCTTC. Residues: CASSVYNEQFF.

The V gene is TRBV6-5, the J gene TRBJ2-5; 9 nucleotides match TRBD2. Germline CDR1 reads MNHEY; CDR2 reads SVGAGI. The trim removed 6 bases at V and 2 bases at J, leaving 4 bases unmatched. This CDR3 comprises 14 residues. CDR3 sequence: CASRAGGGQETQYF. CDR3 nucleotides: TGTGCCAGCAGAGCGGGGGGCGGTCAAGAGACCCAGTACTTC.

This clone was seen once. The CDR3 coding sequence is TGCGCCAGCCGGGGACAGGGCCTAGATACGCAGTATTTT. This translates into CASRGQGLDTQYF. The chain carries TRBV5-1 and TRBJ2-3; 9 positions agree with TRBD1. Per germline, CDR1 SGHRS and CDR2 YFSETQ. CDR3 size: 13 residues. With V trimmed by 7 bases and J by 5 bases, 5 bases remained unmatched.

Here the CDR3 DNA reads TGCGCCAGCAGCCCGGGGACATCTAGCAATGAGCAGTTCTTC. Amino acid sequence: CASSPGTSSNEQFF. V is TRBV5-1 and J is TRBJ2-1; possible D gene TRBD1, 6 bases. Between the trimmed V and J ends, which lost 4 bases and 6 bases, there was a span of 14 bases. Germline V gene lookup returns CDR1 SGHRS and CDR2 YFSETQ. The CDR3 runs to 14 residues. Supplemented by reference TRBV5-1 and TRBJ2-1, the full variable domain reads KAGVTQTPRYLIKTRGQQVTLSCSPISGHRSVSWYQQTPGQGLQFLFEYFSETQRNKGNFPGRFSGRQFSNSRSEMNVSTLELGDSALYLCASSPGTSSNEQFFGPGTRLTVL.

This clone appeared a few times. V is TRBV7-2 and J is TRBJ2-1, with TRBD1 matching 7 bases. The trim removed 5 bases at V and 7 bases at J, leaving 8 bases unmatched. Looked up from germline, CDR1 is SGHTA and CDR2 is FQGNSA. The CDR3 has 14 residues. CDR3 bases: TGTGCCAGCAGCACCCGGGACAGAGCAAATGAGCAGTTCTTC. It yields the protein CASSTRDRANEQFF. Combining the CDR3 with reference TRBV7-2 and TRBJ2-1 gives the whole variable domain GAGVSQSPSNKVTEKGKDVELRCDPISGHTALYWYRQSLGQGLEFLIYFQGNSAPDKSGLPSDRFSAERTGGSVSTLTIQRTQQEDSAVYLCASSTRDRANEQFFGPGTRLTVL.

The rearrangement uses TRBV5-1 and TRBJ2-5; tentatively, D is TRBD1 (6 bases). Trimming pared 5 bases from V and 5 bases from J, leaving 10 bases between. Germline values: CDR1 SGHRS, CDR2 YFSETQ. The CDR3 consists of 12 residues. CDR3 in DNA: TGCGCCAGCAGTCGGGACACGGAGACCCAGTACTTC. It yields the protein CASSRDTETQYF.

Written as DNA, the CDR3 is TGTGCCAGCAGCCCATCCCCTTCCTACGAGCAGTACTTC. Its translation is CASSPSPSYEQYF. This chain links TRBV5-6 with TRBJ2-5; D gene ambiguous. Judging by the DNA end, TRBJ2-7 fits better; the J call may be wrong. Per germline, CDR1 SGHDT and CDR2 YYEEEE. There are 13 residues in the CDR3.

This clone was counted only a few times. This chain joins TRBV5-1 and TRBJ2-3; 10 bases map to TRBD2. This CDR3 contains 18 residues. CDR1 and CDR2 (germline): SGHRS, YFSETQ. With 0 bases clipped from V and 4 bases from J, the junction kept 11 bases outside the gene matches. CDR3 in DNA: TGCGCCAGCAGCTTGGGCTCTAGCGGGGGCCGGGGTCCAGATACGCAGTATTTT. Protein product: CASSLGSSGGRGPDTQYF. Based on the CDR3 plus reference TRBV5-1 and TRBJ2-3, the full variable domain is KAGVTQTPRYLIKTRGQQVTLSCSPISGHRSVSWYQQTPGQGLQFLFEYFSETQRNKGNFPGRFSGRQFSNSRSEMNVSTLELGDSALYLCASSLGSSGGRGPDTQYFGPGTRLTVL.

J is TRBJ1-6 and V is TRBV19; D might be TRBD1 (6 bases). The germline CDR1 and CDR2 sequences are LNHDA and SQIVND (reference sequence). CDR3 length: 15 residues. V gave up 5 bases and J gave up 5 bases, with 13 bases separating them. The CDR3 DNA reads as TGTGCCAGTAGTTCGCCAGGGGTGAATAATTCACCCCTCCACTTT. It yields the protein CASSSPGVNNSPLHF.

This sequence joins TRBV19 and TRBJ1-2, with 7 bases matching TRBD1. The V gene's germline CDR1 is LNHDA and CDR2 SQIVND (reference sequence). J lost 7 bases, V lost 5 bases, and 7 bases had no gene match. The CDR3 spans 13 residues. The CDR3 is CASSHDRVFGYTF. The CDR3 region has the DNA TGTGCCAGTAGTCATGACAGGGTTTTTGGCTACACCTTC.

A note on this clone: The junction and the germline gene differ at one end; a read error may be behind it. This sample includes further DNA sequences coding for the same CDR3. The chain has TRBV5-4 and TRBJ1-1; 11 nucleotides align to TRBD1. Germline V gives CDR1 SGHNT, CDR2 YYREEE (reference sequence). CDR3 size: 18 residues. CDR3: CASSLPLGTGGLNTEAFF. As DNA, the CDR3 is TGTGCCAGCAGCCTCCCCCTAGGGACAGGGGGACTGAACACTGAGGCTTTCTTT.

This clone turned up a few times. The rearrangement uses TRBV30 and TRBJ2-7; 15 nucleotides align to TRBD2. The V gene end was trimmed by 4 bases and the J gene end by 2 bases; junction bases not matched to a gene: 3. There are 15 residues in the CDR3. CDR1 is GTSNPN and CDR2 is SVGIG in the germline V gene (reference sequence). The CDR3 loop is CAWTRTSGRAYEQYF. In DNA, the CDR3 is TGTGCCTGGACCCGGACTAGCGGGAGGGCCTACGAGCAGTACTTC.

This chain links TRBV19 with TRBJ2-7; D might be TRBD2 (5 bases). Trimming took 4 bases from V and 6 from J, leaving 7 bases between them. The CDR3 is made up of 11 amino acids. Germline V gene lookup returns CDR1 LNHDA and CDR2 SQIVND (reference sequence). The CDR3: CASSTGSEQYF. The CDR3 DNA reads TGTGCCAGTAGTACGGGATCCGAGCAGTACTTC.

This clone was counted only a few times. The J gene is TRBJ2-6, the V gene TRBV6-4, with 7 bases aligning to TRBD1. The V gene end was trimmed by 6 bases and the J gene end by 2 bases; junction bases not matched to a gene: 4. The germline gives CDR1 MRHNA, CDR2 SNTAGT. CDR3 length: 15 amino acids. CDR3 bases: TGTGCCAGCAGCGAGACAGGGCCTGGGGCCAACGTCCTGACTTTC. As protein: CASSETGPGANVLTF.

The genes are TRBV9 and TRBJ1-2; 10 nucleotides agree with TRBD1. The ends lost 1 base at V and 3 bases at J; junction bases unmatched: 6. The CDR3 is 16 amino acids. CDR1 and CDR2 (germline): SGDLS, YYNGEE. The DNA of the CDR3 is TGTGCCAGCAGCGTAAACAAGGGACAGGGGTACTATGGCTACACCTTC. It is translated as CASSVNKGQGYYGYTF.

V is TRBV9 and J is TRBJ2-1; the match to TRBD2 covers 10 bases. The V and J ends lost 3 bases and 8 bases, in that order; junction bases with no gene match: 8. Germline-derived CDR1 and CDR2 are SGDLS and YYNGEE. The CDR3 runs to 15 residues. The CDR3 protein is CASSASSGSLHEQFF. In DNA form, the CDR3 reads TGTGCCAGCAGCGCATCTAGCGGGAGTTTACATGAGCAGTTCTTC.

This clone was counted only a few times. The rearrangement uses TRBV6-6 and TRBJ1-1, with a possible D match to TRBD1 (6 bases). CDR3 length equals 15 residues. V shed 6 bases and J shed 0 bases, with 14 bases lying between them. Germline CDR1 is MNHNY and CDR2 is SVGAGI (reference sequence). CDR3 nucleotide sequence: TGTGCCAGCAGCCCGGGGGGCGTAATGAACACTGAAGCTTTCTTT. Protein sequence: CASSPGGVMNTEAFF.

The table lists this clone with a few counts. This chain links TRBV11-3 with TRBJ2-3; a weak D match, TRBD1 (5 bases). Germline values: CDR1 SGHNT, CDR2 YENEEA. The CDR3 consists of 15 residues. Trimming pared 3 bases from V and 4 bases from J, leaving 14 bases between. The CDR3 nucleotides are TGTGCCAGCAGCTTCCAGGGCTTACTTTCAGATACGCAGTATTTT. It yields the protein CASSFQGLLSDTQYF. The full variable domain, rest sourced from reference TRBV11-3 and TRBJ2-3, is EAGVVQSPRYKIIEKKQPVAFWCNPISGHNTLYWYLQNLGQGPELLIRYENEEAVDDSQLPKDRFSAERLKGVDSTLKIQPAELGDSAVYLCASSFQGLLSDTQYFGPGTRLTVL.

The chain employs TRBV25-1 and TRBJ2-1, with D perhaps TRBD1 (7 bases). The V gene lost 1 base and the J gene lost 4 bases, with 11 bases spanning the gap. Germline-derived CDR1 and CDR2 are MGHDK and SYGVNS. There are 15 residues in the CDR3. For the CDR3, the DNA is TGTGCCAGCAGTGAATCGGCGGGACAGTACAATGAGCAGTTCTTC. This sequence encodes CASSESAGQYNEQFF.